The next 17 T cell receptor beta chains were all read from a single sample in a study of shared clonotypes between healthy human individuals. The repertoire was sequenced with immunoSEQ multiplex PCR; TCRdb's copy has only in-frame clones and lacks some. The top ten clones hold around 1.7% of a sample with more than 550,000 clones, approximately 72% of them seen once. Sequencing was carried out using memory CD4+ T cells sorted from blood. Described subset: CD45RA-negative fraction. The receptors here all came from a woman between 25 and 40 years old in good health.

This clone showed up just once. The chain uses TRBV2 and TRBJ2-7; D assignment may be TRBD1 or TRBD2 (5 bases each). Germline CDR1 reads SNHLY; CDR2 reads FYNNEI. The CDR3 totals 17 residues. V lost 7 bases and J lost 1, with 23 bases in between. The CDR3 DNA reads as TGTGCCAGCACCCCTCAGAGAGCCGGGGCCTCTTCCTACGAGCAGTACTTC. This encodes CASTPQRAGASSYEQYF.

CDR3 protein: CASSNTGGSGANVLTF. CDR3 DNA sequence: TGTGCCAGTTCTAATACAGGGGGCTCTGGGGCCAACGTCCTGACTTTC. V is TRBV19 and J is TRBJ2-6; 8 positions match TRBD1. V shed 8 bases and J 0 bases; nucleotides not matched to a gene: 6. This CDR3 is built from 16 residues. Germline V CDR1 and CDR2: LNHDA, SQIVND (reference sequence). Supplemented by reference TRBV19 and TRBJ2-6, the full variable domain reads DGGITQSPKYLFRKEGQNVTLSCEQNLNHDAMYWYRQDPGQGLRLIYYSQIVNDFQKGDIAEGYSVSREKKESFPLTVTSAQKNPTAFYLCASSNTGGSGANVLTFGAGSRLTVL.

V usage is TRBV6-5 and J usage is TRBJ2-5, with 13 bases matching TRBD2. This CDR3 has 15 amino acids. CDR1 MNHEY and CDR2 SVGAGI come from the germline V gene. V was clipped by 5 bases and J by 3 bases; unmatched bases: 3. CDR3 loop: CASSAGTSGKETQYF. The CDR3 DNA reads TGTGCCAGCAGTGCCGGGACTAGCGGGAAAGAGACCCAGTACTTC.

V usage is TRBV25-1 and J usage is TRBJ1-4; weak D call: TRBD1 (6 bases). V was trimmed by 2 bases and J by 10 bases, leaving 8 bases between them. Germline V gives CDR1 MGHDK, CDR2 SYGVNS. The CDR3 is 12 residues long. In DNA, the CDR3 is TGTGCCAGCAGTGAAACAGGGAGAAAACTGTTTTTT. Protein: CASSETGRKLFF.

This clone was recorded once. V usage is TRBV4-1 and J usage is TRBJ1-1; weak D call: TRBD1 (5 bases). Between the trimmed V and J ends, which lost 4 bases and 2 bases, there was a span of 14 bases. This CDR3 region has 15 residues. Germline V gives CDR1 MGHRA, CDR2 YSYEKL. The DNA of the CDR3 is TGCGCCAGCAGCCCCCCTTGGGACCCTAACACTGAAGCTTTCTTT. Translation gives CASSPPWDPNTEAFF.

This chain links TRBV5-1 with TRBJ2-3; no clear D. There are 15 residues in the CDR3. Germline lookup yields CDR1 SGHRS and CDR2 YFSETQ. With 0 bases removed from V and 2 bases from J, the gap between germline ends came to 10 bases. The CDR3 DNA sequence: TGCGCCAGCAGCTTGGTCGGTATAGTCACAGATACGCAGTATTTT. It is translated as CASSLVGIVTDTQYF.

This clone has only one observation. The chain employs TRBV4-2 and TRBJ1-1; the D is unclear. Trimming took 5 bases from V and 5 from J, leaving 6 bases between them. Per germline, CDR1 LGHNA and CDR2 YNFKEQ. This CDR3 has 11 residues. The CDR3: CASSGDTEAFF. The DNA for the CDR3 is TGTGCCAGCAGCGGGGATACTGAAGCTTTCTTT.

A few counts support this clone. This chain joins TRBV29-1 and TRBJ2-1; the match to TRBD2 covers 10 bases. The CDR3 covers 16 residues. The junction had 5 bases not matched to a gene; V was cut back by 0 bases and J by 3 bases. CDR1 is SQVTM and CDR2 is ANQGSEA in the germline V gene. CDR3 loop: CSVEDIAGGHYNEQFF. The CDR3 bases are TGCAGCGTTGAAGATATAGCGGGAGGCCACTACAATGAGCAGTTCTTC.

The chain joins TRBV6-5 to TRBJ1-1; D is perhaps TRBD1 (6 bases). Germline CDR1 is MNHEY and CDR2 is SVGAGI. There are 14 residues in the CDR3. The V end was cut by 6 bases, the J end by 4 bases, with 15 bases between. The CDR3 here is CASRRGGGGTEAFF. The CDR3 bases are TGTGCCAGCAGACGCGGTGGAGGGGGCACTGAAGCTTTCTTT.

This sequence joins TRBV5-1 and TRBJ2-4; TRBD1 matches at 8 bases. The ends lost 4 bases at V and 5 bases at J; junction bases unmatched: 8. The CDR3 spans 15 residues. Looked up from germline, CDR1 is SGHRS and CDR2 is YFSETQ. In DNA, the CDR3 is TGCGCCAGCAGCCAACCGGACAGGGACCAAAACATTCAGTACTTC. Its protein product is CASSQPDRDQNIQYF.

This clone is a singleton in its sample. This CDR3 reads CASSQLDSGGYTF. CDR3 sequence (DNA): TGTGCCAGCAGCCAACTGGACAGTGGTGGCTACACCTTC. The rearrangement uses TRBV4-2 and TRBJ1-2; the D gene is possibly TRBD1 (6 bases). The CDR3 sequence is 13 residues long. From germline, CDR1 is LGHNA and CDR2 YNFKEQ. Trimming took off 2 bases at V and 7 bases at J, with 11 bases between the two ends.

To note about this clone: Other DNA sequences of this sample code for an identical CDR3. This rearrangement joins TRBV27 to TRBJ2-3; 11 nucleotides line up with TRBD2. V lost 3 bases to trimming and J lost 3 bases; unmatched junction nucleotides: 8. The germline gives CDR1 MNHEY, CDR2 SMNVEV (reference sequence). This CDR3 spans 17 amino acids. CDR3 nucleotides: TGTGCCAGCAGTTTCTCCAGACTAGCGGGAAGTACAGATACGCAGTATTTT. Amino acid sequence: CASSFSRLAGSTDTQYF.

The V call is TRBV5-6, the J call TRBJ2-3, with D maybe TRBD2 (5 bases). The CDR3 runs to 15 residues. Germline loops: CDR1 SGHDT, CDR2 YYEEEE. V dropped 7 bases and J dropped 0 bases, with 15 bases sitting between them. In DNA form, the CDR3 reads TGTGCCAGCTCACCCGCTTGGACTAGCACAGATACGCAGTATTTT. As protein: CASSPAWTSTDTQYF.

The DNA of the CDR3 is TGCGCCAGCAGCCAAGGACAGGGGACCTACGAGCAGTACTTC. It is translated as CASSQGQGTYEQYF. The chain links TRBV4-1 to TRBJ2-7; 8 bases agree with TRBD1. Germline trimming cut 1 base from V and 2 bases from J; bases unmatched to any gene: 1. The germline gives CDR1 MGHRA, CDR2 YSYEKL. This CDR3 comprises 14 residues.

This chain's CDR3 is CASRPDRAPPQYTDTQYF. The CDR3 DNA reads as TGTGCCAGCAGGCCGGACAGGGCGCCCCCCCAGTACACAGATACGCAGTATTTT. The genes are TRBV27 and TRBJ2-3, with TRBD1 matching over 8 bases. This CDR3 has 18 residues. Germline-derived CDR1 and CDR2 are MNHEY and SMNVEV (reference sequence). Trimming at V came to 6 bases and at J to 2 bases, leaving 16 bases not matched to a gene.

With respect to this clone: Distinct nucleotide sequences in the sample also encode this CDR3. The chain uses TRBV6-1 and TRBJ2-7, with no clear D. This CDR3 has 14 residues. Germline V gene lookup returns CDR1 MNHNS and CDR2 SASEGT. The germline V and J ends were trimmed by 2 bases and 4 bases, with 12 bases remaining between them. CDR3 DNA: TGTGCCAGCAGTGAACCCCGGGCGCCATACGAGCAGTACTTC. Its protein is CASSEPRAPYEQYF.

The genes are TRBV15 and TRBJ2-1, with 7 nucleotides matching TRBD2. CDR1 is LNHNV and CDR2 is YYDKDF in the germline V gene (reference sequence). This CDR3 region has 17 residues. V was pared by 0 bases and J by 1 base, with 6 bases of the junction left unmatched. This CDR3 is CATSRDRLADSYNEQFF. CDR3 nucleotides: TGTGCCACCAGCAGAGATCGGCTAGCGGATTCCTACAATGAGCAGTTCTTC. The variable domain in full, with the rest retrieved from reference TRBV15 and TRBJ2-1, is DAMVIQNPRYQVTQFGKPVTLSCSQTLNHNVMYWYQQKSSQAPKLLFHYYDKDFNNEADTPDNFQSRRPNTSFCFLDIRSPGLGDTAMYLCATSRDRLADSYNEQFFGPGTRLTVL.